Each of the 11 T cell receptor beta chains below was sequenced from the same sample in a study of shared clonotypes between healthy human individuals. Sequenced by immunoSEQ multiplex PCR; TCRdb stores in-frame clones only, minus some. The sample has about 330,000 clones; around 72% are singletons. The sample was memory CD4+ T cells sorted from blood. Noted subset: CD45RA-negative fraction. All receptors come from a man in his thirties or forties in good health.

This clone has only one observation. The chain links TRBV25-1 to TRBJ2-7; 7 positions match TRBD2. J gave up 4 bases and V 1 base, and 4 bases lay outside the gene matches. The length of the CDR3 is 14 residues. The V gene's germline CDR1 is MGHDK and CDR2 SYGVNS. Here the CDR3 DNA reads TGTGCCAGCAGTGAATTGGGCGGGGGTTACGAGCAGTACTTC. As protein: CASSELGGGYEQYF.

This clone was found once. The CDR3 protein is CASRDRGTDTQYF. As DNA, the CDR3 is TGTGCCAGTAGGGACAGGGGGACAGATACGCAGTATTTT. This chain connects TRBV19 to TRBJ2-3; 10 positions agree with TRBD1. CDR1 LNHDA and CDR2 SQIVND come from the germline V gene (reference sequence). This CDR3 is built from 13 residues. The V gene end was trimmed by 6 bases and the J gene end by 3 bases; junction bases not matched to a gene: 0.

The rearrangement uses TRBV18 and TRBJ2-3; possible D gene TRBD1, 6 bases. This CDR3 has 17 amino acids. The germline V gene has CDR1 KGHSH and CDR2 LQKENI. The ends were cut back, 2 bases at V and 5 bases at J, with 20 bases in the middle. The CDR3 loop is CASSPGFTGSRGDTQYF. The CDR3 DNA reads TGTGCCAGCTCACCAGGGTTTACAGGGTCCAGAGGAGATACGCAGTATTTT.

The rearrangement uses TRBV7-6 and TRBJ2-3, with D tentatively TRBD1 (6 bases). Trimming took 5 bases from V and 8 from J, leaving 20 bases between them. This CDR3 comprises 15 residues. Germline V gives CDR1 SGHVS, CDR2 FNYEAQ. The CDR3 region has the DNA TGTGCCAGCAGCCCATTCGACAGGCTCGTCGGTACGCAGTATTTT. Its translation is CASSPFDRLVGTQYF. Based on the CDR3 plus reference TRBV7-6 and TRBJ2-3, the full variable domain is GAGVSQSPRYKVTKRGQDVALRCDPISGHVSLYWYRQALGQGPEFLTYFNYEAQQDKSGLPNDRFSAERPEGSISTLTIQRTEQRDSAMYRCASSPFDRLVGTQYFGPGTRLTVL.

The J gene is TRBJ2-1, the V gene TRBV4-3; perhaps TRBD1 as D (5 bases). CDR1 is LGHNA, CDR2 YSLEER, per germline. Trimming removed 4 bases from V and 5 bases from J, with 15 bases in between. This CDR3 is built from 15 residues. CDR3 DNA sequence: TGCGCCAGCAGCCGGGGCCGAAACCTGAACAATGAGCAGTTCTTC. It translates to CASSRGRNLNNEQFF.

This clone was found a few times. The chain uses TRBV19 and TRBJ2-7, with TRBD2 as a possible D gene (6 bases). The germline V gene encodes CDR1 LNHDA and CDR2 SQIVND (reference sequence). The CDR3 sequence is 15 residues long. Trimming took off 5 bases at V and 2 bases at J, with 16 bases between the two ends. The CDR3 DNA reads TGTGCCAGTAGTCTTCGACTAGTTCCGGCCTACGAGCAGTACTTC. This encodes CASSLRLVPAYEQYF.

The genes are TRBV19 and TRBJ1-1; D gene uncertain. Deletions cut 7 bases from V and 4 bases from J, with 7 bases between. CDR1 is LNHDA, CDR2 SQIVND, per germline (reference sequence). This CDR3 spans 11 amino acids. The CDR3: CASIFSTEAFF. The DNA of the CDR3 is TGTGCCAGTATTTTCAGCACTGAAGCTTTCTTT. Based on the CDR3 plus reference TRBV19 and TRBJ1-1, the full variable domain is DGGITQSPKYLFRKEGQNVTLSCEQNLNHDAMYWYRQDPGQGLRLIYYSQIVNDFQKGDIAEGYSVSREKKESFPLTVTSAQKNPTAFYLCASIFSTEAFFGQGTRLTVV.

This chain links TRBV4-3 with TRBJ2-1; 9 nucleotides line up with TRBD2. V shed 0 bases, J shed 8 bases, and the junction held 8 bases outside the gene matches. The length of the CDR3 is 16 residues. Germline V gene data show CDR1 as LGHNA and CDR2 as YSLEER. The CDR3 region is CASSQEGREGRYEQFF. CDR3 sequence (DNA): TGCGCCAGCAGCCAAGAGGGGCGGGAGGGCCGCTATGAGCAGTTCTTC.

In regard to this clone: Other DNA sequences in this sample translate to the same CDR3. The rearrangement joins TRBV2 to TRBJ2-7, with TRBD2 matching 7 bases. Germline CDR1 is SNHLY and CDR2 is FYNNEI. The CDR3 spans 13 residues. V trimming: 4 bases; J trimming: 5 bases; junction bases outside the gene matches: 5. CDR3 amino acids: CASSAGGIHEQYF. CDR3 in DNA: TGTGCCAGCAGTGCGGGGGGTATCCACGAGCAGTACTTC.

This chain links TRBV12-5 with TRBJ2-5, with D possibly TRBD1 on 5 matching bases. With 4 bases removed from V and 5 bases from J, the gap between germline ends came to 11 bases. Germline V gene data show CDR1 as LGHNT and CDR2 as FRNRAP. CDR3 length: 13 residues. CDR3: CASGWEQAETQYF. The CDR3 bases are TGTGCTAGTGGTTGGGAACAGGCGGAGACCCAGTACTTC.

The chain combines TRBV5-1 with TRBJ2-7; 7 nucleotides agree with TRBD1. Germline trimming cut 4 bases from V and 1 base from J; bases unmatched to any gene: 8. The CDR3 loop spans 15 amino acids. Germline CDR1 and CDR2: SGHRS and YFSETQ. The CDR3 is CASSRTGDESYEQYF. CDR3 nucleotides: TGCGCCAGCAGCCGGACAGGAGACGAATCCTACGAGCAGTACTTC.